This T cell receptor beta chain appears in the sequencing data of a study of regulatory T cells in long-lasting Graves disease. The CDR3 totals 15 residues. Germline CDR1 MNHNS, CDR2 SASEGT. The junction had 4 bases not matched to a gene; V was cut back by 2 bases and J by 4 bases. To make TCR beta libraries, researchers used iRepertoire HTBI primers and Arm-PCR of CDR3 regions. One entry per CDR3 protein results from TCRdb running MiXCR on the multiplex PCR reads. This table holds more than 300,000 distinct CDR3 sequences, roughly a fifth found once. Details on this clonotype: A much bigger clone sits one base away, suggesting this may be a read error.

This sample's time point: persistent/refractory GD, antithyroid drugs over 5 years with positive TRAb. After RNA was extracted from PBMCs, the TCR library was made from it. The receptor comes from a female donor with Graves disease. V and J are TRBV6-1 and TRBJ2-5, with 10 bases aligning to TRBD2. The input for sequencing was peripheral blood mononuclear cells (PBMCs), taken when the disease was refractory, from a patient treated with antithyroid drugs. CDR3 in amino acids: CASSETLAGVETQYF. CDR3 sequence (DNA): TGTGCCAGCAGTGAAACCCTAGCGGGGGTAGAGACCCAGTACTTC.